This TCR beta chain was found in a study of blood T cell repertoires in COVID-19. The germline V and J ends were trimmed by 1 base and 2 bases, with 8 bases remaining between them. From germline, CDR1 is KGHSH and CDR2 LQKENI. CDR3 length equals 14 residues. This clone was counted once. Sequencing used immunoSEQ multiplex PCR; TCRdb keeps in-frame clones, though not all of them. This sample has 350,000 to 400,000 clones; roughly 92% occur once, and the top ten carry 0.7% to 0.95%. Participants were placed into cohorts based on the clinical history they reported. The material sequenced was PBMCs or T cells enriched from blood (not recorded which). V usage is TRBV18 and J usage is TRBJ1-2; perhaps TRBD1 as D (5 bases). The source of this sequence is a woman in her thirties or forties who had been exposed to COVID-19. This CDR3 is CASSPLGGNYGYTF. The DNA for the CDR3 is TGTGCCAGCTCACCACTTGGGGGGAACTATGGCTACACCTTC.